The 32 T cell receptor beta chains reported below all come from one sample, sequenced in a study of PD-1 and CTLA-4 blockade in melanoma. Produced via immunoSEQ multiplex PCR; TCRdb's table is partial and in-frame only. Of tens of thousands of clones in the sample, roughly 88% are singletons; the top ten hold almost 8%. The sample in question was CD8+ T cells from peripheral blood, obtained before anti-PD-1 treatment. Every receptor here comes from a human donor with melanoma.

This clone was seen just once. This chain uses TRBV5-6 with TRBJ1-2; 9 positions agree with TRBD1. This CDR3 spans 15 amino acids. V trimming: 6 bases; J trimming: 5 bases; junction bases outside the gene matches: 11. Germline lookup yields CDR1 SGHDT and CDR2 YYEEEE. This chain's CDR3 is CASIPRDRAIYGYTF. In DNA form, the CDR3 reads TGTGCCAGCATCCCCAGGGACAGGGCTATTTATGGCTACACCTTC.

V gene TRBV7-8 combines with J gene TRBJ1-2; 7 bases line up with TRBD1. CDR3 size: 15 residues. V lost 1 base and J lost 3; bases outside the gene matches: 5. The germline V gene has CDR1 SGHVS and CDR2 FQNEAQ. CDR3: CASSLVGTDYYGYTF. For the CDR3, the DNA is TGTGCCAGCAGCTTAGTAGGGACAGACTACTATGGCTACACCTTC.

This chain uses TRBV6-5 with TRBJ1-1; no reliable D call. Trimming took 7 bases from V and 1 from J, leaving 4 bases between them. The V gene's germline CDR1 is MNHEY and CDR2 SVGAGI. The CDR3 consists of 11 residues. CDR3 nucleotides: TGTGCCAGCACAGGGAACACTGAAGCTTTCTTT. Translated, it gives CASTGNTEAFF.

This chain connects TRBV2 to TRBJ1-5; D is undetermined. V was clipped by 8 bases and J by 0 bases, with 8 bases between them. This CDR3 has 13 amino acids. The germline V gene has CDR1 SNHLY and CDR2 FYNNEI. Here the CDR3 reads CASQKGSNQPQHF. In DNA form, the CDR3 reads TGTGCCAGCCAAAAAGGTAGCAATCAGCCCCAGCATTTT.

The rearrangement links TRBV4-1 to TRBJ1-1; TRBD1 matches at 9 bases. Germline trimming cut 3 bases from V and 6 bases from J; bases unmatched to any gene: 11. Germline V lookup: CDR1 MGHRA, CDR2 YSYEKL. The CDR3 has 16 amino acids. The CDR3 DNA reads TGCGCCAGCAGCCATTTTTCCGGGACAGGGAAGGCTGAAGCTTTCTTT. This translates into CASSHFSGTGKAEAFF.

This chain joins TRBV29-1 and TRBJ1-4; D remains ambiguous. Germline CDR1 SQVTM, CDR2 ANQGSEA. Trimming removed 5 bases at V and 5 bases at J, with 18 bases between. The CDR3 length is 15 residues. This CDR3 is CSVTLRALENEKLFF. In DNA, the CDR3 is TGCAGCGTTACGTTAAGGGCCCTTGAAAATGAAAAACTGTTTTTT. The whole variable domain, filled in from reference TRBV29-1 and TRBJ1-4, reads SAVISQKPSRDICQRGTSLTIQCQVDSQVTMMFWYRQQPGQSLTLIATANQGSEATYESGFVIDKFPISRPNLTFSTLTVSNMSPEDSSIYLCSVTLRALENEKLFFGSGTQLSVL.

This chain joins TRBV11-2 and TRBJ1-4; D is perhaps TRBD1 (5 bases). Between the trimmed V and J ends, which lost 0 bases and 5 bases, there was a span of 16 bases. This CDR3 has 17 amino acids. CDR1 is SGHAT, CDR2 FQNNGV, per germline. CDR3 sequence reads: CASSLELTAARNEKLFF. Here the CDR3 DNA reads TGTGCCAGCAGCTTAGAATTGACAGCCGCCAGAAATGAAAAACTGTTTTTT. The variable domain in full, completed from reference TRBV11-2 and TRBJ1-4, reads EAGVAQSPRYKIIEKRQSVAFWCNPISGHATLYWYQQILGQGPKLLIQFQNNGVVDDSQLPKDRFSAERLKGVDSTLKIQPAKLEDSAVYLCASSLELTAARNEKLFFGSGTQLSVL.

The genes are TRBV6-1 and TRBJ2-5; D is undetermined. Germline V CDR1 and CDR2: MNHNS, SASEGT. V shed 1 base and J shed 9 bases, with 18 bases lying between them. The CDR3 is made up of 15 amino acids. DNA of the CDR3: TGTGCCAGCAGTGAAGTAGGCTACCTTGGGTCGCCCCAGTACTTC. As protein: CASSEVGYLGSPQYF.

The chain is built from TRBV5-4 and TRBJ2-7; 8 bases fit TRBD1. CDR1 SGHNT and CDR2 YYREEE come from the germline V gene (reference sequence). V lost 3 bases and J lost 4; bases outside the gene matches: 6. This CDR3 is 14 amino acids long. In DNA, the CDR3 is TGTGCCAGCAGCTCCGGGACAGGAGATTACGAGCAGTACTTC. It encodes CASSSGTGDYEQYF.

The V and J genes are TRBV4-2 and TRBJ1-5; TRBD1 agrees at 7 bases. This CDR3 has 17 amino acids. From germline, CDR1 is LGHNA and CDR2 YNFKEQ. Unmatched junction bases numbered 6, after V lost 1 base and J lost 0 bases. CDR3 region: CASSQVFTGASNQPQHF. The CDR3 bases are TGTGCCAGCAGCCAAGTTTTCACAGGGGCTAGCAATCAGCCCCAGCATTTT.

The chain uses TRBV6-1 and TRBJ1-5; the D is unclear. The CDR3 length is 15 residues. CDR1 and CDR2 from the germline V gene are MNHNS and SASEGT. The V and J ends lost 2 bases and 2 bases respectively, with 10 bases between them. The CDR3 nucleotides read TGTGCCAGCAGTGAATCCGTACGAGGCAATCAGCCCCAGCATTTT. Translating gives CASSESVRGNQPQHF.

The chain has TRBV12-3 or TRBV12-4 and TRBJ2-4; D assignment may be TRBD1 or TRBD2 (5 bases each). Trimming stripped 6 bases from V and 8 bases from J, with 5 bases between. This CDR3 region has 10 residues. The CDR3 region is CASRGDIQYF. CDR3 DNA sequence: TGTGCCAGCAGGGGGGACATTCAGTACTTC.

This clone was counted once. The CDR3 DNA reads as TGTGCCAGCAGCTTCCCGGGACCCAAAGAGACCCAGTACTTC. Its translation: CASSFPGPKETQYF. This chain uses TRBV5-4 with TRBJ2-5, with D perhaps matching TRBD1 or TRBD2 (5 bases each). This CDR3 has 14 amino acids. CDR1 is SGHNT, CDR2 YYREEE, per germline (reference sequence). V lost 2 bases and J 3 bases, leaving 11 bases between the germline ends.

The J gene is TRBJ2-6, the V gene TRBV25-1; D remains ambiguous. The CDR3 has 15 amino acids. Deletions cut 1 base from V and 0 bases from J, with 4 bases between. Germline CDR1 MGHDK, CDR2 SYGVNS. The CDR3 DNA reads TGTGCCAGCAGTGAATCCCTCTCTGGGGCCAACGTCCTGACTTTC. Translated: CASSESLSGANVLTF.

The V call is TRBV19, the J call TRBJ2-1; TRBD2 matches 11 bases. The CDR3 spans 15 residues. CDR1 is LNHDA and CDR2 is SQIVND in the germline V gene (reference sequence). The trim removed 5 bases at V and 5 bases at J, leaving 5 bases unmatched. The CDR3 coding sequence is TGTGCCAGTAGTGTACTAGCGGGGGACCACAATGAGCAGTTCTTC. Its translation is CASSVLAGDHNEQFF.

CDR3 loop: CASSARQGADTDTQYF. CDR3 sequence (DNA): TGTGCCAGCAGCGCCCGACAGGGGGCCGACACAGATACGCAGTATTTT. The rearrangement links TRBV9 to TRBJ2-3; 10 nucleotides line up with TRBD1. Germline V gene data show CDR1 as SGDLS and CDR2 as YYNGEE. The CDR3 is made up of 16 amino acids. Trimming removed 3 bases from V and 2 bases from J; junction bases left unmatched: 6.

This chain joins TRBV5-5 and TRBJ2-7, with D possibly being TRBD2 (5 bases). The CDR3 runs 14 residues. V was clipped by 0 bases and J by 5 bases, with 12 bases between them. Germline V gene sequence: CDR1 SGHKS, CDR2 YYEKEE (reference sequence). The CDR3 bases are TGTGCCAGCAGCTTGGAACCCCCCGGGGACGAGCAGTACTTC. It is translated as CASSLEPPGDEQYF. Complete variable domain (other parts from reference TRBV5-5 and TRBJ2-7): DAGVTQSPTHLIKTRGQQVTLRCSPISGHKSVSWYQQVLGQGPQFIFQYYEKEERGRGNFPDRFSARQFPNYSSELNVNALLLGDSALYLCASSLEPPGDEQYFGPGTRLTVT.

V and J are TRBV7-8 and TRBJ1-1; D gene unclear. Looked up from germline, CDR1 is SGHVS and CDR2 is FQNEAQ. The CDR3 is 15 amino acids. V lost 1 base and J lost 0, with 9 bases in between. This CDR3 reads CASSLGHTLNTEAFF. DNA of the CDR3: TGTGCCAGCAGCTTAGGGCACACTTTGAACACTGAAGCTTTCTTT.

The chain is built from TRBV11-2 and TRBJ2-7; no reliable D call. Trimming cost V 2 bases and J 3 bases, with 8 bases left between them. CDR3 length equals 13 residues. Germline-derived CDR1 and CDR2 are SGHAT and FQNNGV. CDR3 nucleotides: TGTGCCAGCAGCTTATCTGTTAACTACGAGCAGTACTTC. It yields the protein CASSLSVNYEQYF.

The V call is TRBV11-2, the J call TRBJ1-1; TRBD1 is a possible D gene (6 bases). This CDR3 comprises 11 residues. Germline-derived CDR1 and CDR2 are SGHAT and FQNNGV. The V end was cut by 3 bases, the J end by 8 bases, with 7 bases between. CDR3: CASSLGAEAFF. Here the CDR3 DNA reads TGTGCCAGCAGCTTGGGGGCAGAAGCTTTCTTT.

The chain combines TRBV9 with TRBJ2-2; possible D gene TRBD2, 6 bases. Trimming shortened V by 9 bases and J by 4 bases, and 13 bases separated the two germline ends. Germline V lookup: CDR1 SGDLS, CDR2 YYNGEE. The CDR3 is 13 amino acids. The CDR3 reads CATGGSITGELFF. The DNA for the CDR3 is TGTGCCACCGGGGGATCTATCACCGGGGAGCTGTTTTTT.

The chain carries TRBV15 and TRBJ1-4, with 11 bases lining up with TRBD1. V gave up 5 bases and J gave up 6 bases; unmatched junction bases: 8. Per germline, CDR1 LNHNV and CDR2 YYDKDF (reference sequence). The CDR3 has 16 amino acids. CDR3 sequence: CATSHPGQGADEKLFF. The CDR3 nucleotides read TGTGCCACCAGCCATCCAGGACAGGGGGCCGATGAAAAACTGTTTTTT.

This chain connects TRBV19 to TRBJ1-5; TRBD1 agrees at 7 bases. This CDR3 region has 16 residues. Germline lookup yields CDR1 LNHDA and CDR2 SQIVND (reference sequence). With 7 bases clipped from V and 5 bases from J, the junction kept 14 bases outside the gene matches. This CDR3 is CASIRRPGTVDQPQHF. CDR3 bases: TGTGCCAGTATTAGGCGTCCAGGGACAGTTGATCAGCCCCAGCATTTT.

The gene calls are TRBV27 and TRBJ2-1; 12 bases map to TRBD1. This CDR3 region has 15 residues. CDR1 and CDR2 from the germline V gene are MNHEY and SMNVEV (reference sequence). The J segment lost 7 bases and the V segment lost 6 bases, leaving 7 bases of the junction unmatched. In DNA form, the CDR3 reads TGTGCCAGCAGGACCGGGACAGGGGGCTATAATGAGCAGTTCTTC. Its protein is CASRTGTGGYNEQFF.

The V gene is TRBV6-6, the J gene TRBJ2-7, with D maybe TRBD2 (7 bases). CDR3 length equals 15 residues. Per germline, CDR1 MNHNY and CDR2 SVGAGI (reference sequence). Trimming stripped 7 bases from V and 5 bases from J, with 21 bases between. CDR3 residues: CASNNYNGGLDEQYF. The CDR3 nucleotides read TGTGCCAGCAACAATTACAACGGGGGGCTGGACGAGCAGTACTTC.

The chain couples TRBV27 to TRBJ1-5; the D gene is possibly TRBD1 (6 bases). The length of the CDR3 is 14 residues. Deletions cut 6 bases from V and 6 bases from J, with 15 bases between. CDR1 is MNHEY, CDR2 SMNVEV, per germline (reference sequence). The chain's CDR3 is CASSLGGVGQPQHF. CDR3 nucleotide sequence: TGTGCCAGCAGCTTAGGGGGGGTGGGTCAGCCCCAGCATTTT.

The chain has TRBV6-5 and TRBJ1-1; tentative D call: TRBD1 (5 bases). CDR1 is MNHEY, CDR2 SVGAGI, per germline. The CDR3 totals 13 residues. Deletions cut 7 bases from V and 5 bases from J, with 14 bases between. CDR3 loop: CASKEGLYTEAFF. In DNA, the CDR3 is TGTGCCAGCAAAGAGGGGTTATATACTGAAGCTTTCTTT.

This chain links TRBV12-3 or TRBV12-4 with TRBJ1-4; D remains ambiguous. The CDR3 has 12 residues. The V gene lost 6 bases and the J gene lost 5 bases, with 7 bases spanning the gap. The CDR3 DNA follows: TGTGCCAGCAGGCCAGCGAATGAAAAACTGTTTTTT. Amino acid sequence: CASRPANEKLFF.

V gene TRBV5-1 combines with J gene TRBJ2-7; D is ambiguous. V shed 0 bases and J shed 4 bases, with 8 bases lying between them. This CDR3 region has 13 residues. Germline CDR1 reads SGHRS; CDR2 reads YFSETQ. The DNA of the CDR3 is TGCGCCAGCAGCTTGGTTACCGGGTACGAGCAGTACTTC. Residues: CASSLVTGYEQYF.

CDR3 loop: CASSVEGNYNEQFF. CDR3 sequence (DNA): TGTGCCAGCAGCGTAGAGGGGAACTACAATGAGCAGTTCTTC. The chain carries TRBV9 and TRBJ2-1; weak D call: TRBD1 (5 bases). Per the germline V gene, CDR1 is SGDLS and CDR2 is YYNGEE. Between the trimmed V and J ends, which lost 0 bases and 3 bases, there was a span of 7 bases. CDR3 size: 14 residues.

CDR3 in DNA: TGTGCCAGCTCACCAAGGAGTAGGGCTACTAGCACAGATACGCAGTATTTT. It codes for CASSPRSRATSTDTQYF. The chain joins TRBV18 to TRBJ2-3; D is unresolved. Trimming stripped 2 bases from V and 0 bases from J, with 15 bases between. The CDR3 is 17 amino acids. Germline V lookup: CDR1 KGHSH, CDR2 LQKENI.

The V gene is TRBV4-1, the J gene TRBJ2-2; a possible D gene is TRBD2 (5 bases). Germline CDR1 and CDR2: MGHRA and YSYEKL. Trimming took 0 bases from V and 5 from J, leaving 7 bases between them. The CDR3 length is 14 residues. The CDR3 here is CASSQEGSTGELFF. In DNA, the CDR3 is TGCGCCAGCAGCCAAGAGGGGAGTACCGGGGAGCTGTTTTTT.